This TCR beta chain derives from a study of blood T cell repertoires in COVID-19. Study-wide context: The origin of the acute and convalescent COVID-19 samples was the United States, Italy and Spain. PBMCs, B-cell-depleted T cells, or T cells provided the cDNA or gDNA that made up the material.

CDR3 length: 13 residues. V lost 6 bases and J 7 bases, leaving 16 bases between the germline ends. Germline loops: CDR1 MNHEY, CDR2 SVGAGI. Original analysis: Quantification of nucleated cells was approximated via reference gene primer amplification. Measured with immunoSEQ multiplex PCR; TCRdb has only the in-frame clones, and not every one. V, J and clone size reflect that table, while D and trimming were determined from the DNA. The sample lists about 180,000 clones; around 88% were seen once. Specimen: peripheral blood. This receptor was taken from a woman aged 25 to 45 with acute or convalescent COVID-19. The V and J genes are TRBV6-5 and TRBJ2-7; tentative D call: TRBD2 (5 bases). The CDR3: CASRRDAPGEQYF. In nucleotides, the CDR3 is TGTGCCAGCAGGAGGGATGCCCCGGGAGAGCAGTACTTC.